This entry lists 18 T cell receptor beta chains sequenced from one sample in a study of T cell responses to AZD1222 COVID-19 vaccine. Clones were sequenced by immunoSEQ multiplex PCR, and TCRdb holds only the in-frame ones, with some missing. The data show roughly 120,000 clones, with approximately 90% seen just once and 3.5% held by the top ten. The source was peripheral blood, collected 28 days after the second AZD1222 dose. Every receptor here comes from an adult who received the AZD1222 COVID-19 vaccine.

The J gene is TRBJ1-2, the V gene TRBV9; no clear D gene. The germline V gene encodes CDR1 SGDLS and CDR2 YYNGEE. This CDR3 region has 14 residues. Trimming shortened V by 2 bases and J by 6 bases, and 14 bases separated the two germline ends. The CDR3 sequence is CASSVSPDQDGYTF. For the CDR3, the DNA is TGTGCCAGCAGCGTCTCCCCGGATCAGGATGGCTACACCTTC. Combining the CDR3 with reference TRBV9 and TRBJ1-2 gives the whole variable domain DSGVTQTPKHLITATGQRVTLRCSPRSGDLSVYWYQQSLDQGLQFLIQYYNGEERAKGNILERFSAQQFPDLHSELNLSSLELGDSALYFCASSVSPDQDGYTFGSGTRLTVV.

The chain combines TRBV18 with TRBJ2-2, with D possibly called TRBD1 or TRBD2 (5 bases each). Germline CDR1 is KGHSH and CDR2 is LQKENI. Trimming left V 5 bases short and J 6 bases short, with 13 bases between. The CDR3 runs 14 residues. The CDR3 bases are TGTGCCAGCTCAGGAGGCACAGGATCCGGGGAGCTGTTTTTT. It is translated as CASSGGTGSGELFF.

The CDR3, as DNA: TGTGCCGGAAGCCAGGGTGTGAATTCACCCCTCCACTTT. Residues: CAGSQGVNSPLHF. The chain joins TRBV12-3 or TRBV12-4 to TRBJ1-6, with D maybe TRBD1 (5 bases). The ends were cut back, 11 bases at V and 7 bases at J, with 15 bases in the middle. CDR3 length equals 13 residues.

The J gene is TRBJ2-5, the V gene TRBV4-3; 7 nucleotides align to TRBD1. The CDR3 is made up of 17 amino acids. V was clipped by 1 base and J by 1 base; unmatched bases: 9. Germline V gene lookup returns CDR1 LGHNA and CDR2 YSLEER. The CDR3 coding sequence is TGCGCCAGCAGCCAAGGAGAAGGGGGCTCCTTCCAAGAGACCCAGTACTTC. This translates into CASSQGEGGSFQETQYF.

About this clone: Other DNA sequences in the same sample also yield this CDR3. V is TRBV27 and J is TRBJ1-5; TRBD1 might be the D (6 bases). Germline CDR1 MNHEY, CDR2 SMNVEV (reference sequence). The CDR3 is 14 amino acids. V lost 5 bases and J lost 1, with 9 bases in between. The CDR3 protein is CASSLTGSNQPQHF. CDR3 in DNA: TGTGCCAGCAGTCTGACAGGAAGCAATCAGCCCCAGCATTTT.

This clone occurred once. The chain carries TRBV30 and TRBJ1-4; D might be TRBD1 (5 bases). Germline lookup yields CDR1 GTSNPN and CDR2 SVGIG (reference sequence). The CDR3 totals 14 residues. V was shortened by 6 bases and J by 7 bases, with 18 bases between the two germline ends. The CDR3 here is CACEGRRGSEKLFF. CDR3 nucleotides: TGTGCCTGCGAGGGGCGAAGGGGAAGTGAAAAACTGTTTTTT.

V is TRBV2 and J is TRBJ1-1; the D is unclear. Trimming shortened V by 1 base and J by 9 bases, and 15 bases separated the two germline ends. Germline V CDR1 and CDR2: SNHLY, FYNNEI. This CDR3 region has 14 residues. The CDR3 DNA sequence: TGTGCCAGCAGTGAAGGGGTGGCAGCTGCTCAAGCTTTCTTT. Its protein is CASSEGVAAAQAFF.

In the case of this clone: The sample has other DNA sequences that encode this CDR3 too. The rearrangement uses TRBV7-2 and TRBJ1-1, with D perhaps matching TRBD1 (5 bases). The V gene's germline CDR1 is SGHTA and CDR2 FQGNSA. The CDR3 is 14 residues long. V shed 1 base and J shed 5 bases, with 11 bases lying between them. The CDR3 nucleotides are TGTGCCAGCAGCTTAGGAGGGGCAGGGACTGAAGCTTTCTTT. This sequence encodes CASSLGGAGTEAFF.

V and J are TRBV7-2 and TRBJ2-3; no firm D call. The CDR3 covers 16 residues. The germline CDR1 and CDR2 sequences are SGHTA and FQGNSA. Trimming cost V 3 bases and J 4 bases, with 17 bases left between them. CDR3 loop: CASSFRLSSVSDTQYF. The CDR3 DNA reads TGTGCCAGCAGCTTCCGCTTATCCAGCGTCTCAGATACGCAGTATTTT.

J is TRBJ2-7 and V is TRBV11-2; 9 bases agree with TRBD2. The V segment lost 7 bases and the J segment 3 bases; nucleotides outside the gene matches: 13. The CDR3 consists of 16 residues. CDR1 and CDR2 (germline): SGHAT, FQNNGV. The CDR3 DNA is TGTGCCAGCACTCCGCCGGGACTAGCCTCCCTCTACGAGCAGTACTTC. Protein: CASTPPGLASLYEQYF.

This sequence joins TRBV19 and TRBJ1-1; TRBD1 agrees at 10 bases. Germline loops: CDR1 LNHDA, CDR2 SQIVND (reference sequence). The CDR3 is 13 amino acids. V trimming: 5 bases; J trimming: 8 bases; junction bases outside the gene matches: 5. The CDR3 DNA reads as TGTGCCAGTAGTCTTGACAGGGGGCCGGAAGCTTTCTTT. This codes for CASSLDRGPEAFF. The whole variable domain, filled in from reference TRBV19 and TRBJ1-1, reads DGGITQSPKYLFRKEGQNVTLSCEQNLNHDAMYWYRQDPGQGLRLIYYSQIVNDFQKGDIAEGYSVSREKKESFPLTVTSAQKNPTAFYLCASSLDRGPEAFFGQGTRLTVV.

In its sample, this clone was seen once. This chain joins TRBV24-1 and TRBJ2-5; TRBD1 matches at 7 bases. J lost 5 bases, V lost 9 bases, and 8 bases had no gene match. Germline CDR1 KGHDR, CDR2 SFDVKD. This CDR3 is built from 13 residues. CDR3 DNA: TGTGCCACCCAAGGACAGGTCTGGGAGACCCAGTACTTC. Amino acid sequence: CATQGQVWETQYF.

This chain links TRBV5-1 with TRBJ1-5; D is unresolved. The germline CDR1 and CDR2 sequences are SGHRS and YFSETQ. V gave up 3 bases and J gave up 6 bases, with 13 bases separating them. The CDR3 totals 14 residues. CDR3 amino acids: CASSSGDEGQPQHF. The CDR3, as DNA: TGCGCCAGCAGCTCCGGGGATGAGGGTCAGCCCCAGCATTTT.

In DNA form, the CDR3 reads TGTGCCAGCAGTACGGAGGGGGATACGCAGTATTTT. Residues: CASSTEGDTQYF. The chain has TRBV27 and TRBJ2-3; tentative D call: TRBD2 (6 bases). Germline CDR1 is MNHEY and CDR2 is SMNVEV (reference sequence). V lost 5 bases and J 6 bases, leaving 9 bases between the germline ends. CDR3 length: 12 residues.

The rearrangement links TRBV7-3 to TRBJ1-5; TRBD1 might be the D (5 bases). Per the germline V gene, CDR1 is SGHTA and CDR2 is FQGTGA. V lost 2 bases to trimming and J lost 6 bases, with 8 bases between them. This CDR3 contains 13 residues. CDR3 protein: CASSLLGGQPQHF. CDR3 coding DNA: TGTGCCAGCAGCTTATTGGGGGGTCAGCCCCAGCATTTT.

The table lists this clone with a few counts. The junction and the germline gene differ at one end; a read error may be behind it. The J gene is TRBJ1-6, the V gene TRBV28; D not certain. The CDR3 has 14 amino acids. Germline V gives CDR1 MDHEN, CDR2 SYDVKM. CDR3 loop: CASGLAGGISPLHF. CDR3 sequence (DNA): TGTGCCAGCGGTTTGGCAGGAGGCATTTCACCCCTCCACTTT. The variable domain in full, completed from reference TRBV28 and TRBJ1-6, reads DVKVTQSSRYLVKRTGEKVFLECVQDMDHENMFWYRQDPGLGLRLIYFSYDVKMKEKGDIPEGYSVSREKKERFSLILESASTNQTSMYLCASGLAGGISPLHFGNGTRLTVT.

V usage is TRBV19 and J usage is TRBJ1-2, with D hard to call. Germline CDR1 and CDR2: LNHDA and SQIVND (reference sequence). The V end was cut by 1 base, the J end by 8 bases, with 11 bases between. The CDR3 contains 13 residues. This chain's CDR3 is CASSIAPEIGYTF. In nucleotides, the CDR3 is TGTGCCAGTAGTATAGCCCCCGAGATCGGCTACACCTTC.

V gene TRBV10-3 combines with J gene TRBJ2-5; 8 bases fit TRBD1. The germline V gene has CDR1 ENHRY and CDR2 SYGVKD. This CDR3 spans 15 amino acids. Trimming cost V 7 bases and J 2 bases; bases outside gene matches: 9. The CDR3 DNA sequence: TGTGCCATCAAAAATCGGACAGGGTTTCAAGAGACCCAGTACTTC. It is translated as CAIKNRTGFQETQYF.